The clone carrying this T cell receptor beta chain came up a few times. Its antigen is undetermined. This entry belongs to a study of human T cells and chemical hapten exposure. General observations from the study: There were significantly more large CDR3 similarity clusters among expanded TCRs than among controls.

The length of the CDR3 is 13 residues. Germline V lookup: CDR1 SGHTA, CDR2 FQGNSA. The germline V and J ends were trimmed by 2 bases and 6 bases, with 11 bases remaining between them. It was the library that attached unique molecular identifiers to individual cDNA molecules. TCRdb reprocessed the RACE reads via MiXCR and lists one record per CDR3 protein. The sample has under 55,000 distinct CDR3 sequences, more than 9.5% seen once; the top ten hold around 16%. Time point indicated: patch test 3, about 24 weeks after DPC sensitization. Treatment in this sample: therapeutic diphenylcyclopropenone sensitization with weekly scalp DPC. Donation of samples came from alopecia patients who were 18 to 70 years old and suitable for DPC.

Sample: whole blood, taken in connection with sensitization to the hapten diphenylcyclopropenone (DPC). The sequence came from a middle-aged woman with alopecia areata. Some clones in this sample may be carry-over from other donors' samples. The chain is built from TRBV7-2 and TRBJ2-7, with D possibly TRBD1 on 6 matching bases. The CDR3 DNA reads as TGTGCCAGCAGCTTAATGGGGGCTGGCGAGCAGTACTTC. Translation: CASSLMGAGEQYF.